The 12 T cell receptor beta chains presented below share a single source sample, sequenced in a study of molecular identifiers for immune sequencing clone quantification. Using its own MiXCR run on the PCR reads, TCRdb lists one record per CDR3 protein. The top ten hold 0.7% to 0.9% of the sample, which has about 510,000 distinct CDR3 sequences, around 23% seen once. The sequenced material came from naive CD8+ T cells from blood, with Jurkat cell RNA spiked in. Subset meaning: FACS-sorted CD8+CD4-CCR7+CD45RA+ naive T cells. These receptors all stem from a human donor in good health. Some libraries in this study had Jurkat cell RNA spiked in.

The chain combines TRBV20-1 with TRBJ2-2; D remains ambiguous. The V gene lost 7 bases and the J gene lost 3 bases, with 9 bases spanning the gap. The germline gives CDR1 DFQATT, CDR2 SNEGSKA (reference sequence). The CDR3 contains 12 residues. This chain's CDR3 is CSDSEYTGELFF. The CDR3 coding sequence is TGCAGTGACAGCGAGTACACCGGGGAGCTGTTTTTT.

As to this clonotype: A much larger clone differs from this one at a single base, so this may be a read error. CDR3 bases: TGCAGCGCTGAAGCAGGGACGGCTGCAGCTTTCTTT. Protein sequence: CSAEAGTAAAFF. The chain uses TRBV29-1 and TRBJ1-1, with D possibly matching TRBD1 (5 bases). The germline V gene encodes CDR1 SQVTM and CDR2 ANQGSEA. The CDR3 has 12 amino acids.

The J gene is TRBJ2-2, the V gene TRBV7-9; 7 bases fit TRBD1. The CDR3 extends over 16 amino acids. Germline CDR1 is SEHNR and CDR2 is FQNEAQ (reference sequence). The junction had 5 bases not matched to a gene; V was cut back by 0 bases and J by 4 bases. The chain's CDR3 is CASSLAVTGFTGELFF. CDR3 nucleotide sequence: TGTGCCAGCAGCTTAGCGGTGACAGGGTTCACCGGGGAGCTGTTTTTT. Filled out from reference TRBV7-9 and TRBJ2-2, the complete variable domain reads DTGVSQNPRHKITKRGQNVTFRCDPISEHNRLYWYRQTLGQGPEFLTYFQNEAQLEKSRLLSDRFSAERPKGSFSTLEIQRTEQGDSAMYLCASSLAVTGFTGELFFGEGSRLTVL.

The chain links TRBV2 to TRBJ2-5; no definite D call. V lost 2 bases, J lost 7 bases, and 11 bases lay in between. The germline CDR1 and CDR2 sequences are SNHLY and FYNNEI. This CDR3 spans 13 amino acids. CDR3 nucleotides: TGTGCCAGCAGTGAATATAGGGAAGGGACCCAGTACTTC. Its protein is CASSEYREGTQYF.

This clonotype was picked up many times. CDR3 loop: CSARPGAGRQETQYF. The CDR3 DNA reads as TGCAGTGCTAGGCCCGGCGCGGGGCGACAAGAGACCCAGTACTTC. This rearrangement joins TRBV20-1 to TRBJ2-5; a possible D gene is TRBD2 (6 bases). CDR1 DFQATT and CDR2 SNEGSKA come from the germline V gene (reference sequence). V lost 3 bases to trimming and J lost 2 bases, with 16 bases between them. The CDR3 runs to 15 residues.

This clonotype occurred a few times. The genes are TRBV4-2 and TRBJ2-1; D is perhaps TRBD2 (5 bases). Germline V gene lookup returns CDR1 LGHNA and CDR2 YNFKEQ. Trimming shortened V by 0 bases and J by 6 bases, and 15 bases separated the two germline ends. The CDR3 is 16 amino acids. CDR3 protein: CASSQDMASWGNEQFF. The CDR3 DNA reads TGTGCCAGCAGCCAAGATATGGCTAGCTGGGGCAATGAGCAGTTCTTC.

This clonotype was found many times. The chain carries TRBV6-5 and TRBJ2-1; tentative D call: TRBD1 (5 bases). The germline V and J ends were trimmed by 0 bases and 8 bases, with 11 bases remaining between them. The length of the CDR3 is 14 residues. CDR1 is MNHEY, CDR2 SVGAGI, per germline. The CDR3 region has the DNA TGTGCCAGCAGTTACTCGAAGGGGTTCTATGAGCAGTTCTTC. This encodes CASSYSKGFYEQFF.

CDR3 sequence reads: CATGDEATDTQYF. The DNA of the CDR3 is TGTGCCACCGGGGACGAGGCAACAGATACGCAGTATTTT. The chain uses TRBV6-5 and TRBJ2-3; D assignment may be TRBD1 or TRBD2 (5 bases each). Germline assignment: CDR1 MNHEY and CDR2 SVGAGI. CDR3 length: 13 residues. Trimming pared 10 bases from V and 3 bases from J, leaving 14 bases between.

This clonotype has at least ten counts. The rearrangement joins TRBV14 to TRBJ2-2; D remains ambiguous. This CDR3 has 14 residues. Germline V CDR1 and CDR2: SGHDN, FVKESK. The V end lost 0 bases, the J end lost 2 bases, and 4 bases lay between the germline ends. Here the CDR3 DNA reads TGTGCCAGCAGCCAAGACTATAACACCGGGGAGCTGTTTTTT. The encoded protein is CASSQDYNTGELFF.

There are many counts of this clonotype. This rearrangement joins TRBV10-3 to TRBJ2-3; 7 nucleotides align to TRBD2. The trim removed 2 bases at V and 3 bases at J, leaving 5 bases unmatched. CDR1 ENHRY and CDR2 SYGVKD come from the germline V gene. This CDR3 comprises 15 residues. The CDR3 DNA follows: TGTGCCATCAGTGAGAGCGGGGAGAAGACAGATACGCAGTATTTT. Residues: CAISESGEKTDTQYF.

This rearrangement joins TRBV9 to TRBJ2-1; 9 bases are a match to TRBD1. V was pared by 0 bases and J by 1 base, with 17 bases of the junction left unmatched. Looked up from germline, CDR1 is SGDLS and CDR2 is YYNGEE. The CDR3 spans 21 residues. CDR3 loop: CASSVAPMPGTGSGSYNEQFF. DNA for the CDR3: TGTGCCAGCAGCGTAGCTCCGATGCCCGGGACAGGGAGCGGTTCCTACAATGAGCAGTTCTTC.

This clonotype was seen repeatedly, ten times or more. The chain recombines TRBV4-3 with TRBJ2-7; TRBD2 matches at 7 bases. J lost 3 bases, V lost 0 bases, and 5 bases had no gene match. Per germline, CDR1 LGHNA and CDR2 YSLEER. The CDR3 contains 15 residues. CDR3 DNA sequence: TGCGCCAGCAGCCAAGATCGCGCTAGCGGCTACGAGCAGTACTTC. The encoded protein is CASSQDRASGYEQYF.